The present entry profiles one T cell receptor (beta chain) with its context. There are 15 residues in the CDR3. V was pared by 4 bases and J by 5 bases, with 9 bases of the junction left unmatched. Germline-derived CDR1 and CDR2 are SGHNT and YYREEE (reference sequence). These data originate in a study of T cells after somatic rescue of genetic block. Data came from immunoSEQ multiplex PCR; TCRdb stores just in-frame clones and leaves some out. In the table there are over 95,000 clones, just over 90% of which are singletons. Sequencing was performed on peripheral blood mononuclear cells (PBMCs). This sequence was found in a woman aged 18-30 years. The chain carries TRBV5-4 and TRBJ1-3; 7 nucleotides line up with TRBD1. The CDR3 DNA reads as TGTGCCAGCAGCAAGGAACAGGGGTCAAGAAACACCATATATTTT. Amino acid sequence: CASSKEQGSRNTIYF. The complete variable domain, with remaining parts taken from reference TRBV5-4 and TRBJ1-3, reads ETGVTQSPTHLIKTRGQQVTLRCSSQSGHNTVSWYQQALGQGPQFIFQYYREEENGRGNFPPRFSGLQFPNYSSELNVNALELDDSALYLCASSKEQGSRNTIYFGEGSWLTVV.